One sample yielded the 8 T cell receptor beta chains listed below, sequenced in a study of patients and donors after allogeneic stem cell transplantation. TCRdb itself ran the RT-PCR reads through MiXCR, one entry per CDR3 protein. This sample yields 150,000 to 200,000 distinct CDR3 sequences, of which approximately 30% are seen a single time; less than 3.5% belongs to the top ten. Sequencing was done on a sample of blood, either unsorted or a sorted T cell fraction (not recorded which). The receptors were sampled from a human donor who was either an allogeneic HSCT recipient or a stem cell or donor lymphocyte infusion donor (not recorded which). It is not recorded whose cells these are; they may come from a transplant donor.

The rearrangement uses TRBV15 and TRBJ2-3, with D perhaps TRBD1 (5 bases). CDR1 is LNHNV and CDR2 is YYDKDF in the germline V gene (reference sequence). The CDR3 length is 14 residues. Trimming shortened V by 1 base and J by 6 bases, and 11 bases separated the two germline ends. DNA of the CDR3: TGTGCCACCAGCAGAGCTGATTACAGGGATACGCAGTATTTT. Translation gives CATSRADYRDTQYF.

The chain joins TRBV7-2 to TRBJ2-1; D unclear. The ends were cut back, 3 bases at V and 0 bases at J, with 6 bases in the middle. CDR3 length equals 14 residues. Germline V gene sequence: CDR1 SGHTA, CDR2 FQGNSA. The CDR3 loop is CASSLPGSYNEQFF. The CDR3 coding sequence is TGTGCCAGCAGCTTGCCGGGCTCCTACAATGAGCAGTTCTTC. The whole variable domain, filled in from reference TRBV7-2 and TRBJ2-1, reads GAGVSQSPSNKVTEKGKDVELRCDPISGHTALYWYRQSLGQGLEFLIYFQGNSAPDKSGLPSDRFSAERTGGSVSTLTIQRTQQEDSAVYLCASSLPGSYNEQFFGPGTRLTVL.

V usage is TRBV20-1 and J usage is TRBJ1-4, with D hard to call. The CDR3 length is 14 residues. Per germline, CDR1 DFQATT and CDR2 SNEGSKA (reference sequence). Trimming left V 1 base short and J 8 bases short, with 14 bases between. The CDR3 region is CSARASQVGEKLFF. Written as DNA, the CDR3 is TGCAGTGCTAGAGCCTCCCAGGTCGGGGAAAAACTGTTTTTT.

This clonotype has a handful of counts. This chain joins TRBV7-3 and TRBJ1-1, with D unclear. CDR3 size: 13 residues. Trimming left V 4 bases short and J 4 bases short, with 10 bases between. Per the germline V gene, CDR1 is SGHTA and CDR2 is FQGTGA. The DNA of the CDR3 is TGTGCCAGCAGCTCCCATTTTCGCACTGAAGCTTTCTTT. Its protein product is CASSSHFRTEAFF.

The chain couples TRBV5-1 to TRBJ2-7, with 9 bases fitting TRBD2. Germline lookup yields CDR1 SGHRS and CDR2 YFSETQ. CDR3 length equals 14 residues. J lost 5 bases, V lost 1 base, and 4 bases had no gene match. The CDR3 loop reads CASSLSSGIHEQYF. In DNA form, the CDR3 reads TGCGCCAGCAGCTTGTCTAGCGGGATCCACGAGCAGTACTTC.

This chain uses TRBV30 with TRBJ1-5; D is uncertain. Trimming took off 2 bases at V and 0 bases at J, with 5 bases between the two ends. This CDR3 is 13 amino acids long. The germline CDR1 and CDR2 sequences are GTSNPN and SVGIG (reference sequence). The CDR3 coding sequence is TGTGCCTGGAGTAGCTATAGCAATCAGCCCCAGCATTTT. Protein sequence: CAWSSYSNQPQHF.

This clonotype was detected ten times or more. In DNA, the CDR3 is TGCGCCAGCAGTCTGGGACAGGGACGCTATGGCTACACCTTC. This encodes CASSLGQGRYGYTF. This rearrangement joins TRBV5-1 to TRBJ1-2; 9 nucleotides align to TRBD1. The V gene's germline CDR1 is SGHRS and CDR2 YFSETQ. The junction had 6 bases not matched to a gene; V was cut back by 5 bases and J by 4 bases. The CDR3 contains 14 residues.

This clonotype was detected a few times. V gene TRBV20-1 combines with J gene TRBJ1-5, with D possibly being TRBD1 (5 bases). The germline V gene has CDR1 DFQATT and CDR2 SNEGSKA (reference sequence). Trimming left V 6 bases short and J 4 bases short, with 10 bases between. The CDR3 is 12 residues long. This CDR3 is CSADEGNQPQHF. The CDR3 DNA follows: TGCAGTGCAGACGAGGGGAATCAGCCCCAGCATTTT.